This T cell receptor (beta chain) emerged from a study of cytomegalovirus exposure and HLA in healthy donors. Points from the study as a whole: In a later analysis, TCR beta V- and J-gene trimming was associated with a missense DCLRE1C variant. The analysis excluded some indistinguishable V segments, including TRBV6-2 and TRBV6-3. In an earlier analysis, in 587 donors, most V segments appeared productive either ~90% or ~30% of the time.

A remark on this clone: The antigen is undetermined.

The PCR used 60 Vbeta and 13 Jbeta primers. Profiling relied on immunoSEQ multiplex PCR, and the TCRdb table lists in-frame clones only, not all of them. Here the sample spans 120,000 to 150,000 clones, about three quarters being singletons. The germline V gene encodes CDR1 MNHNY and CDR2 SVGAGI (reference sequence). The CDR3 covers 14 residues. Trimming removed 7 bases from V and 3 bases from J, with 13 bases in between. This clonotype originated in a male donor in good health and CMV-seronegative. Input material: PBMCs. The chain uses TRBV6-6 and TRBJ1-5; the D gene is possibly TRBD1 (6 bases). DNA of the CDR3: TGTGCCAGCAATTCGGACAGTCACAATCAGCCCCAGCATTTT. As protein: CASNSDSHNQPQHF.